Shown below are 32 T cell receptor beta chains from a single sample sequenced in a study of T cell responses to AZD1222 COVID-19 vaccine. Sequencing used immunoSEQ multiplex PCR; TCRdb keeps in-frame clones, though not all of them. This table has 150,000 to 200,000 clones, around 95% appearing once. The specimen was peripheral blood, collected on day 0 of AZD1222 vaccination. Receptors were obtained from an adult in good health.

This rearrangement joins TRBV4-1 to TRBJ1-6; 7 bases align to TRBD1. The CDR3 is 16 amino acids. Germline values: CDR1 MGHRA, CDR2 YSYEKL. J lost 6 bases, V lost 4 bases, and 9 bases had no gene match. This CDR3 is CASSLLLGTANSPLHF. The CDR3 coding sequence is TGCGCCAGCAGCCTTCTTCTCGGGACAGCTAATTCACCCCTCCACTTT.

J is TRBJ2-3 and V is TRBV15, with D perhaps matching TRBD1 (6 bases). V lost 0 bases and J lost 10, with 11 bases in between. CDR1 LNHNV and CDR2 YYDKDF come from the germline V gene (reference sequence). The CDR3 has 13 residues. Written as DNA, the CDR3 is TGTGCCACCAGCAGAGATCAGGGGCGGGCGCAGTATTTT. Its translation: CATSRDQGRAQYF.

The sample holds a few counts of this clone. V gene TRBV10-3 combines with J gene TRBJ2-2; D perhaps matches TRBD2 (6 bases). Trimming pared 6 bases from V and 3 bases from J, leaving 14 bases between. Germline values: CDR1 ENHRY, CDR2 SYGVKD. This CDR3 is built from 15 residues. CDR3 sequence reads: CAIRQASADTGELFF. The CDR3 nucleotides are TGTGCCATCAGGCAGGCTAGCGCGGACACCGGGGAGCTGTTTTTT.

The rearrangement joins TRBV28 to TRBJ1-2, with 9 bases identical to TRBD1. J was trimmed by 5 bases and V by 6 bases; bases with no gene match: 10. The CDR3 is 15 residues long. CDR1 MDHEN and CDR2 SYDVKM come from the germline V gene. The CDR3 sequence: CASSTLPGQGYGYTF. In DNA, the CDR3 is TGTGCCAGCAGCACTCTACCGGGACAGGGATATGGCTACACCTTC.

The chain employs TRBV9 and TRBJ2-1, with D perhaps matching TRBD1 (5 bases). Germline loops: CDR1 SGDLS, CDR2 YYNGEE. The CDR3 covers 15 residues. V dropped 4 bases and J dropped 7 bases, with 18 bases sitting between them. The CDR3 reads CASSPQGARYNEQFF. Here the CDR3 DNA reads TGTGCCAGCAGCCCCCAGGGCGCTAGATATAATGAGCAGTTCTTC.

The V call is TRBV27, the J call TRBJ1-2; D is uncertain. Germline CDR1 reads MNHEY; CDR2 reads SMNVEV (reference sequence). The CDR3 contains 11 residues. V dropped 5 bases and J dropped 4 bases, with 5 bases sitting between them. The CDR3 sequence is CASSNSYGYTF. The CDR3 bases are TGTGCCAGCAGTAACTCCTATGGCTACACCTTC.

The chain couples TRBV5-1 to TRBJ2-7; TRBD2 matches at 10 bases. V lost 3 bases to trimming and J lost 3 bases; unmatched junction nucleotides: 24. This CDR3 contains 21 residues. Germline values: CDR1 SGHRS, CDR2 YFSETQ. The CDR3 here is CASSWRPGYVSGRAVVYEQYF. CDR3 bases: TGCGCCAGCAGCTGGCGCCCCGGCTACGTGAGCGGGAGGGCCGTAGTCTACGAGCAGTACTTC.

The CDR3 is CASSLQHNDRYEQYF. The CDR3 bases are TGTGCCAGCAGCTTGCAACATAACGATCGGTACGAGCAGTACTTC. The chain has TRBV5-4 and TRBJ2-7; no definite D call. The germline V gene encodes CDR1 SGHNT and CDR2 YYREEE (reference sequence). This CDR3 contains 15 residues. Trimming removed 1 base at V and 4 bases at J, with 15 bases between. The variable domain in full, completed from reference TRBV5-4 and TRBJ2-7, reads ETGVTQSPTHLIKTRGQQVTLRCSSQSGHNTVSWYQQALGQGPQFIFQYYREEENGRGNFPPRFSGLQFPNYSSELNVNALELDDSALYLCASSLQHNDRYEQYFGPGTRLTVT.

The CDR3 sequence is CATSVGGKNTEAFF. The CDR3 coding sequence is TGTGCCACCAGTGTAGGGGGGAAGAACACTGAAGCTTTCTTT. This sequence joins TRBV24-1 and TRBJ1-1; D may be TRBD1 (6 bases). This CDR3 contains 14 residues. Germline-derived CDR1 and CDR2 are KGHDR and SFDVKD. Trimming removed 5 bases at V and 1 base at J, with 10 bases between.

This rearrangement joins TRBV24-1 to TRBJ2-5; 8 bases fit TRBD2. Germline trimming cut 0 bases from V and 5 bases from J; bases unmatched to any gene: 10. This CDR3 has 17 amino acids. Germline assignment: CDR1 KGHDR and CDR2 SFDVKD. CDR3 protein: CATSDLPESGRRETQYF. Written as DNA, the CDR3 is TGTGCCACCAGTGATTTGCCCGAAAGCGGGAGAAGGGAGACCCAGTACTTC.

This rearrangement joins TRBV5-4 to TRBJ1-6; the D is unclear. The CDR3 consists of 16 residues. Trimming cost V 0 bases and J 0 bases, with 7 bases left between them. Germline assignment: CDR1 SGHNT and CDR2 YYREEE (reference sequence). As DNA, the CDR3 is TGTGCCAGCAGCTTGGACCCGAGCTCCTATAATTCACCCCTCCACTTT. It translates to CASSLDPSSYNSPLHF.

This clone has a handful of counts. The V and J genes are TRBV4-1 and TRBJ1-6, with D unresolved. The CDR3 is 12 residues long. V was shortened by 1 base and J by 10 bases, with 5 bases between the two germline ends. CDR1 and CDR2 from the germline V gene are MGHRA and YSYEKL. Here the CDR3 DNA reads TGCGCCAGCAGCCAAGTTTCATCACCCCTCCACTTT. Its protein product is CASSQVSSPLHF.

This chain connects TRBV5-5 to TRBJ1-2, with 9 bases identical to TRBD1. The J segment lost 3 bases and the V segment lost 1 base, leaving 7 bases of the junction unmatched. Per the germline V gene, CDR1 is SGHKS and CDR2 is YYEKEE (reference sequence). The CDR3 runs 16 residues. DNA of the CDR3: TGTGCCAGCAGCTTGTTAGGGGGACAGGGTGACTATGGCTACACCTTC. Its translation is CASSLLGGQGDYGYTF.

This rearrangement joins TRBV5-1 to TRBJ2-7; D remains ambiguous. The germline CDR1 and CDR2 sequences are SGHRS and YFSETQ. V gave up 1 base and J gave up 5 bases, with 7 bases separating them. The CDR3 consists of 12 residues. The CDR3 here is CASSLSFHEQYF. CDR3 nucleotide sequence: TGCGCCAGCAGCTTGAGTTTCCACGAGCAGTACTTC.

This chain joins TRBV16 and TRBJ1-6; D unclear. Germline CDR1 KGHSY, CDR2 FQNENV. The CDR3 extends over 13 amino acids. The V end was cut by 4 bases, the J end by 9 bases, with 10 bases between. CDR3 in DNA: TGTGCCAGCAGCCTTCCCGGGAGTTCACCCCTCCACTTT. Its translation is CASSLPGSSPLHF.

V usage is TRBV20-1 and J usage is TRBJ1-5, with D tentatively TRBD1 (6 bases). The V gene lost 3 bases and the J gene lost 7 bases, with 7 bases spanning the gap. CDR3 length: 11 amino acids. Germline assignment: CDR1 DFQATT and CDR2 SNEGSKA (reference sequence). The CDR3 loop reads CSASRGQPQHF. Written as DNA, the CDR3 is TGCAGTGCTAGCAGGGGACAGCCCCAGCATTTT.

The chain couples TRBV6-1 to TRBJ1-4; tentative D call: TRBD1 (6 bases). With 3 bases removed from V and 8 bases from J, the gap between germline ends came to 10 bases. Per the germline V gene, CDR1 is MNHNS and CDR2 is SASEGT. The CDR3 sequence is 13 residues long. The CDR3 sequence is CASSEGAREKLFF. CDR3 nucleotide sequence: TGTGCCAGCAGTGAGGGGGCAAGGGAAAAACTGTTTTTT.

The chain joins TRBV27 to TRBJ1-4; no reliable D call. V was pared by 6 bases and J by 4 bases, with 21 bases between. Germline values: CDR1 MNHEY, CDR2 SMNVEV (reference sequence). The CDR3 is 17 residues long. The CDR3 DNA is TGTGCCAGCAGCCCTCTTGCCGCGGCGGTCAATAATGAAAAACTGTTTTTT. Its protein product is CASSPLAAAVNNEKLFF.

The V and J genes are TRBV18 and TRBJ2-7, with D uncertain. V lost 6 bases to trimming and J lost 3 bases, with 15 bases between them. The CDR3 is made up of 14 amino acids. CDR1 and CDR2 from the germline V gene are KGHSH and LQKENI. The CDR3 DNA sequence: TGTGCCAGCTCGCACACCCCGACCGACTACGAGCAGTACTTC. It is translated as CASSHTPTDYEQYF.

This clone has only one observation. The chain couples TRBV10-2 to TRBJ1-1, with TRBD1 matching over 7 bases. Trimming at V came to 6 bases and at J to 1 base, leaving 8 bases not matched to a gene. CDR3 length equals 15 residues. Germline loops: CDR1 WSHSY, CDR2 SAAADI. The CDR3 DNA reads as TGCGCCAGCAGCGAACCGCAGGGGGGGAACACTGAAGCTTTCTTT. This sequence encodes CASSEPQGGNTEAFF.

The chain recombines TRBV3-1 (or the pseudogene TRBV3-2) with TRBJ1-2, with TRBD1 matching 7 bases. The CDR3 totals 15 residues. Germline values: CDR1 LGHDT, CDR2 YNNKEL (reference sequence). With 5 bases clipped from V and 7 bases from J, the junction kept 13 bases outside the gene matches. CDR3 nucleotide sequence: TGTGCCAGCAGCTCCCCCGGGGGGACAGTACGTGGCTACACCTTC. It translates to CASSSPGGTVRGYTF.

CDR3 sequence (DNA): TGCGCCAGCAGCCAAAGGTACGCGGTGGGATCAGATCAGCCCCAGCATTTT. Translation: CASSQRYAVGSDQPQHF. V gene TRBV4-1 combines with J gene TRBJ1-5; D unclear. Trimming left V 2 bases short and J 5 bases short, with 19 bases between. Germline loops: CDR1 MGHRA, CDR2 YSYEKL. The CDR3 consists of 17 residues.

The chain carries TRBV13 and TRBJ1-1; 8 positions agree with TRBD1. CDR3 length: 15 residues. The J segment lost 1 base and the V segment lost 3 bases, leaving 4 bases of the junction unmatched. The germline V gene has CDR1 PRHDT and CDR2 FYEKMQ (reference sequence). The CDR3 DNA reads as TGTGCCAGCAGCTTTTACGGGACAGGGAACACTGAAGCTTTCTTT. Translation gives CASSFYGTGNTEAFF.

The chain links TRBV7-9 to TRBJ2-1, with D hard to call. Germline CDR1 is SEHNR and CDR2 is FQNEAQ (reference sequence). Trimming took off 4 bases at V and 8 bases at J, with 6 bases between the two ends. CDR3 length: 11 amino acids. The CDR3 here is CASSSVDEQFF. Here the CDR3 DNA reads TGTGCCAGCAGCTCAGTCGATGAGCAGTTCTTC. Variable domain in full (rest from reference TRBV7-9 and TRBJ2-1): DTGVSQNPRHKITKRGQNVTFRCDPISEHNRLYWYRQTLGQGPEFLTYFQNEAQLEKSRLLSDRFSAERPKGSFSTLEIQRTEQGDSAMYLCASSSVDEQFFGPGTRLTVL.

In this sample, this clone turned up once. The V and J genes are TRBV2 and TRBJ2-7, with D perhaps matching TRBD1 (6 bases). This CDR3 has 13 amino acids. Germline loops: CDR1 SNHLY, CDR2 FYNNEI. V was cut by 8 bases and J by 0 bases, with 11 bases left in between. CDR3 protein: CASRDTSSYEQYF. The CDR3 DNA follows: TGTGCCAGCCGGGACACTAGCTCCTACGAGCAGTACTTC.

The chain is built from TRBV24-1 and TRBJ2-1, with a possible D match to TRBD2 (6 bases). CDR3 length: 11 residues. The germline V and J ends were trimmed by 4 bases and 10 bases, with 7 bases remaining between them. Germline assignment: CDR1 KGHDR and CDR2 SFDVKD. In DNA form, the CDR3 reads TGTGCCACCAGTGACCGGGGGGAGCAGTTCTTC. Its translation: CATSDRGEQFF.

The chain links TRBV10-1 to TRBJ1-1; D not certain. CDR3 size: 12 residues. Germline V lookup: CDR1 WNHNN, CDR2 SYGVQD (reference sequence). V was shortened by 6 bases and J by 6 bases, with 11 bases between the two germline ends. The CDR3 loop is CASRDSGAEAFF. In DNA, the CDR3 is TGCGCCAGCAGAGACTCCGGCGCTGAAGCTTTCTTT.

This clone was detected once. The chain couples TRBV5-1 to TRBJ1-1; a weak D match, TRBD1 (6 bases). This CDR3 region has 14 residues. The germline gives CDR1 SGHRS, CDR2 YFSETQ. Deletions cut 2 bases from V and 4 bases from J, with 12 bases between. The CDR3 DNA reads as TGCGCCAGCAGCTTAGGGGGAAGGGTCACTGAAGCTTTCTTT. This translates into CASSLGGRVTEAFF.

The chain has TRBV18 and TRBJ1-3; the D gene is possibly TRBD1 (5 bases). V was trimmed by 3 bases and J by 3 bases, leaving 15 bases between them. Germline V gene data show CDR1 as KGHSH and CDR2 as LQKENI. This CDR3 region has 16 residues. This chain's CDR3 is CASSPGTARVGNTIYF. For the CDR3, the DNA is TGTGCCAGCTCACCGGGGACCGCCCGGGTTGGAAACACCATATATTTT.

The chain couples TRBV5-4 to TRBJ1-4; 8 positions match TRBD1. Trimming at V came to 0 bases and at J to 5 bases, leaving 6 bases not matched to a gene. This CDR3 region has 16 residues. Germline CDR1 is SGHNT and CDR2 is YYREEE (reference sequence). The CDR3: CASSLDLDRENEKLFF. The CDR3 DNA follows: TGTGCCAGCAGCTTGGACCTGGACAGGGAGAATGAAAAACTGTTTTTT.

This clone has a single count. The chain is built from TRBV7-9 and TRBJ2-7, with 8 positions matching TRBD1. The V gene end was trimmed by 6 bases and the J gene end by 4 bases; junction bases not matched to a gene: 8. Germline V gene lookup returns CDR1 SEHNR and CDR2 FQNEAQ (reference sequence). CDR3 length equals 14 residues. The CDR3 here is CASRGQGAGYEQYF. DNA for the CDR3: TGTGCCAGCAGGGGGCAGGGGGCAGGGTACGAGCAGTACTTC.

This clone was seen only once. The genes are TRBV27 and TRBJ1-1; 9 bases line up with TRBD1. V lost 1 base, J lost 1 base, and 4 bases stayed unmatched. Germline CDR1 is MNHEY and CDR2 is SMNVEV (reference sequence). The CDR3 runs 16 residues. The CDR3 nucleotides are TGTGCCAGCAGTTTATACGGACAGGGGCCGAACACTGAAGCTTTCTTT. Translation gives CASSLYGQGPNTEAFF.